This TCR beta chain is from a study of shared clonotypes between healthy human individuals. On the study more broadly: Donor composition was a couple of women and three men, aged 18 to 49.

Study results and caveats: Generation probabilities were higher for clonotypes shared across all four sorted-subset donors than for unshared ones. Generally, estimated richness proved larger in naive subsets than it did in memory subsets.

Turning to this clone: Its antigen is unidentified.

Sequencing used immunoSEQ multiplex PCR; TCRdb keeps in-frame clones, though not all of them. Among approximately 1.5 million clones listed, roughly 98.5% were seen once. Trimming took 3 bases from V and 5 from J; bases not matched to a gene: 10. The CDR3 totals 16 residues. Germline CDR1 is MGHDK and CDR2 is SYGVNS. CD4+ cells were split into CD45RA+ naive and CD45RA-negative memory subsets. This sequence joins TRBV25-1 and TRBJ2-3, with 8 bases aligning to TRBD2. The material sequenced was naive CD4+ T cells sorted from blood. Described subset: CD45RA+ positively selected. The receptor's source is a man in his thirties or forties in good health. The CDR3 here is CASSEGPAGALDTQYF. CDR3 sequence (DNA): TGTGCCAGCAGTGAGGGCCCAGCGGGAGCCCTAGATACGCAGTATTTT.